The following is a TCR beta chain sequence with its context. Its antigen is as yet unknown. The data stem from a study of cytomegalovirus exposure and HLA in healthy donors. At the level of the study: Researchers found that more than 70% of 300 to 450 genotyped donors fell within the Caucasian-associated ancestry cluster. Study results and limitations: Later analysis indicated greater clonal expansion among HLA-associated TCR beta chains than among equally common other chains. The study designated 150 or so TCR beta chains cytomegalovirus-associated. Within a later analysis, the majority of CMV-associated TCR beta chains appeared HLA-restricted.

The PCR made use of 60 Vbeta and 13 Jbeta primers. TCRdb's table, derived via immunoSEQ multiplex PCR, lists solely in-frame clones and lacks some. The table shows approximately 110,000 clones, with over 65% occurring only once. V dropped 6 bases and J dropped 8; count of bases not matched to a gene: 8. In germline, CDR1 is MNHEY, CDR2 SMNVEV (reference sequence). The CDR3 covers 14 residues. The receptor comes from a young woman in good health and CMV-seronegative. The chain recombines TRBV27 with TRBJ1-4; TRBD1 agrees at 8 bases. Sequenced material: PBMCs. This CDR3 reads CASSQDRAGEKLFF. The CDR3 nucleotides are TGTGCCAGCAGCCAGGACAGGGCCGGGGAAAAACTGTTTTTT. Together with reference TRBV27 and TRBJ1-4, the CDR3 gives the full variable domain: EAQVTQNPRYLITVTGKKLTVTCSQNMNHEYMSWYRQDPGLGLRQIYYSMNVEVTDKGDVPEGYKVSRKEKRNFPLILESPSPNQTSLYFCASSQDRAGEKLFFGSGTQLSVL.